The 18 T cell receptor beta chains in this list originate from one sample, sequenced in a study of technical replicates of blood from a handful of donors. Clones were sequenced by immunoSEQ multiplex PCR, and TCRdb holds only the in-frame ones, with some missing. Seen here are 76,000 or so clones, 80% to 90% observed once, and the top ten hold around 4.8%. Sequencing was performed on PBMCs. All receptors derive from a human donor in good health. Some clones in this sample may be carry-over from other donors' samples.

The chain employs TRBV7-9 and TRBJ1-5; tentatively, D is TRBD1 (5 bases). Germline CDR1 reads SEHNR; CDR2 reads FQNEAQ (reference sequence). Trimming shortened V by 6 bases and J by 0 bases, and 6 bases separated the two germline ends. The CDR3 contains 13 residues. CDR3 sequence: CASSQGSNQPQHF. In nucleotides, the CDR3 is TGTGCCAGCAGTCAGGGTAGCAATCAGCCCCAGCATTTT.

The V gene is TRBV6-4, the J gene TRBJ2-1; 12 bases are a match to TRBD2. Germline V gives CDR1 MRHNA, CDR2 SNTAGT. This CDR3 has 15 amino acids. V lost 5 bases to trimming and J lost 8 bases; unmatched junction nucleotides: 7. The CDR3 loop is CASSPSSGGADEQFF. The CDR3 region has the DNA TGTGCCAGCAGTCCCTCTAGCGGGGGGGCCGATGAGCAGTTCTTC.

V gene TRBV7-2 combines with J gene TRBJ1-1, with 8 nucleotides matching TRBD1. V was clipped by 2 bases and J by 6 bases; unmatched bases: 8. This CDR3 is 15 amino acids long. Germline V gene data show CDR1 as SGHTA and CDR2 as FQGNSA. CDR3 nucleotide sequence: TGTGCCAGCAGCTTACTAGGACAGGGAGGTTCTGAAGCTTTCTTT. Protein sequence: CASSLLGQGGSEAFF.

V gene TRBV18 combines with J gene TRBJ1-3, with TRBD1 identical over 9 bases. The CDR3 spans 15 residues. Germline V lookup: CDR1 KGHSH, CDR2 LQKENI. After removal of 5 bases from V and 2 bases from J, the junction contained 4 bases not matched to a gene. The CDR3 loop is CASSGGQGTGNTIYF. The CDR3 DNA reads as TGTGCCAGCTCAGGAGGACAGGGGACTGGAAACACCATATATTTT.

This clone was counted a single time. In DNA, the CDR3 is TGTGCCAGCAGCACACAGGGAAGGGATTCACCCCTCCACTTT. Residues: CASSTQGRDSPLHF. The chain couples TRBV9 to TRBJ1-6, with D perhaps matching TRBD1 (6 bases). V was shortened by 4 bases and J by 8 bases, with 13 bases between the two germline ends. This CDR3 spans 14 amino acids. The germline V gene encodes CDR1 SGDLS and CDR2 YYNGEE.

This chain links TRBV4-3 with TRBJ2-3; 9 nucleotides line up with TRBD2. After removal of 0 bases from V and 0 bases from J, the junction contained 7 bases not matched to a gene. There are 18 residues in the CDR3. Per germline, CDR1 LGHNA and CDR2 YSLEER. For the CDR3, the DNA is TGCGCCAGCAGCCAAGATTTGCTAGCGGGGACTAGCACAGATACGCAGTATTTT. Protein: CASSQDLLAGTSTDTQYF.

The chain employs TRBV18 and TRBJ1-3; perhaps TRBD1 as D (6 bases). CDR3 length equals 15 residues. Germline assignment: CDR1 KGHSH and CDR2 LQKENI. Trimming cost V 3 bases and J 4 bases, with 13 bases left between them. In nucleotides, the CDR3 is TGTGCCAGCTCACCCTCCGCAGGGGCGGGAAACACCATATATTTT. This codes for CASSPSAGAGNTIYF.

CDR3 residues: CAWSVLDNSNYGYTF. Here the CDR3 DNA reads TGTGCCTGGAGTGTGTTGGACAATTCTAACTATGGCTACACCTTC. The V gene is TRBV30, the J gene TRBJ1-2, with D possibly TRBD1 on 5 matching bases. The V gene lost 0 bases and the J gene lost 0 bases, with 11 bases spanning the gap. The CDR3 has 15 residues. Germline-derived CDR1 and CDR2 are GTSNPN and SVGIG (reference sequence).

The genes are TRBV27 and TRBJ2-7, with a tentative D call TRBD2 (5 bases). Looked up from germline, CDR1 is MNHEY and CDR2 is SMNVEV (reference sequence). The V gene lost 3 bases and the J gene lost 6 bases, with 15 bases spanning the gap. The CDR3 consists of 14 residues. This CDR3 is CASSFSSRGGEQYF. Here the CDR3 DNA reads TGTGCCAGCAGTTTTTCGAGCCGAGGAGGCGAGCAGTACTTC.

This clone was recorded only once. CDR3 protein: CASSFDRFSYEQYF. The CDR3 DNA reads as TGTGCCAGCAGCTTCGACAGATTCTCCTACGAGCAGTACTTC. The chain carries TRBV11-2 and TRBJ2-7; TRBD1 is a possible D gene (5 bases). The CDR3 length is 14 residues. Trimming stripped 3 bases from V and 0 bases from J, with 9 bases between. Germline V gives CDR1 SGHAT, CDR2 FQNNGV. Full variable domain (missing parts from reference TRBV11-2 and TRBJ2-7): EAGVAQSPRYKIIEKRQSVAFWCNPISGHATLYWYQQILGQGPKLLIQFQNNGVVDDSQLPKDRFSAERLKGVDSTLKIQPAKLEDSAVYLCASSFDRFSYEQYFGPGTRLTVT.

The chain links TRBV19 to TRBJ2-1; tentatively, D is TRBD1 (6 bases). Germline values: CDR1 LNHDA, CDR2 SQIVND (reference sequence). The V end lost 7 bases, the J end lost 3 bases, and 16 bases lay between the germline ends. The CDR3 length is 15 residues. CDR3 sequence (DNA): TGTGCCAGTAAGGGAAAGGGACACAGCTACAATGAGCAGTTCTTC. Its protein is CASKGKGHSYNEQFF.

This clone has more than one count but fewer than ten. The V gene is TRBV11-3, the J gene TRBJ2-2; D is perhaps TRBD2 (5 bases). Germline loops: CDR1 SGHNT, CDR2 YENEEA. The CDR3 runs 15 residues. Trimming took 5 bases from V and 0 from J, leaving 10 bases between them. The CDR3 region has the DNA TGTGCCAGCAGCGTCGGGAAAACGAACACCGGGGAGCTGTTTTTT. Its translation is CASSVGKTNTGELFF.

The chain has TRBV19 and TRBJ2-7; D might be TRBD1 (5 bases). V lost 6 bases and J lost 0, with 12 bases in between. This CDR3 contains 14 residues. Germline lookup yields CDR1 LNHDA and CDR2 SQIVND (reference sequence). This CDR3 reads CASSRQKSSYEQYF. CDR3 nucleotide sequence: TGTGCCAGTAGCCGACAGAAGAGCTCCTACGAGCAGTACTTC.

The DNA of the CDR3 is TGTGCCAGCAGCTTAAACGGGGGGCTTCAAGAGACCCAGTACTTC. Encoded protein: CASSLNGGLQETQYF. The chain combines TRBV7-3 with TRBJ2-5; D is perhaps TRBD2 (7 bases). This CDR3 is built from 15 residues. V lost 1 base, J lost 2 bases, and 11 bases lay in between. Germline assignment: CDR1 SGHTA and CDR2 FQGTGA. Full variable domain (outside the CDR3, taken from reference TRBV7-3 and TRBJ2-5): GAGVSQTPSNKVTEKGKYVELRCDPISGHTALYWYRQSLGQGPEFLIYFQGTGAADDSGLPNDRFFAVRPEGSVSTLKIQRTERGDSAVYLCASSLNGGLQETQYFGPGTRLLVL.

J is TRBJ1-2 and V is TRBV4-3; 7 nucleotides line up with TRBD1. The germline V gene encodes CDR1 LGHNA and CDR2 YSLEER. The length of the CDR3 is 14 residues. V lost 0 bases, J lost 8 bases, and 6 bases stayed unmatched. The CDR3 is CASSQDLQGQGYTF. CDR3 DNA: TGCGCCAGCAGCCAAGATTTGCAGGGACAGGGCTACACCTTC.

This rearrangement joins TRBV27 to TRBJ1-3; 7 nucleotides match TRBD1. The V segment lost 6 bases and the J segment 9 bases; nucleotides outside the gene matches: 8. Germline V gene sequence: CDR1 MNHEY, CDR2 SMNVEV (reference sequence). This CDR3 has 13 residues. CDR3 sequence: CASRDGQAATIYF. The CDR3 region has the DNA TGTGCCAGCAGAGATGGACAGGCGGCCACCATATATTTT.

This rearrangement joins TRBV7-2 to TRBJ2-5, with 8 bases matching TRBD2. Trimming removed 6 bases from V and 3 bases from J; junction bases left unmatched: 12. Germline V gives CDR1 SGHTA, CDR2 FQGNSA. This CDR3 is built from 16 residues. The CDR3 loop reads CASSLSGSGVKETQYF. DNA of the CDR3: TGTGCCAGCAGTCTCTCGGGTAGCGGGGTAAAAGAGACCCAGTACTTC.

J is TRBJ1-1 and V is TRBV7-2; D is possibly TRBD1 (5 bases). Germline assignment: CDR1 SGHTA and CDR2 FQGNSA. Trimming took 1 base from V and 2 from J, leaving 5 bases between them. CDR3 length: 13 amino acids. The CDR3 nucleotides are TGTGCCAGCAGCTTAGGGACAAACACTGAAGCTTTCTTT. Its translation is CASSLGTNTEAFF.